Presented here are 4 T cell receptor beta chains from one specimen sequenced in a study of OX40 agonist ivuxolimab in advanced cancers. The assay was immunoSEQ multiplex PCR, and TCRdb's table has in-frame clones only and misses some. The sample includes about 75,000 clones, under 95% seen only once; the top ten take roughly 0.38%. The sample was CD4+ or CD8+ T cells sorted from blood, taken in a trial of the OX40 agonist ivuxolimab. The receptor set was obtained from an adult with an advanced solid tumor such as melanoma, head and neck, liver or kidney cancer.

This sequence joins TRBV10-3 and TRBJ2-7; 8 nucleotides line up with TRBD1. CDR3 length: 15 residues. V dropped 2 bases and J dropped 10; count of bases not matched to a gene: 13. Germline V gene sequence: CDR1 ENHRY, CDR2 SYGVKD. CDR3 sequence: CAISENGQGGPLQYF. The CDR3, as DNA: TGTGCCATCAGTGAGAACGGACAGGGTGGGCCGTTACAGTACTTC.

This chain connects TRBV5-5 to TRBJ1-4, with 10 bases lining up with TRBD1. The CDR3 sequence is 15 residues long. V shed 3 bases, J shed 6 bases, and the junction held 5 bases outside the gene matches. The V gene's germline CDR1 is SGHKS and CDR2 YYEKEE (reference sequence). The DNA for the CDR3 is TGTGCCAGCAGCTCGGACGGGACAGGGGATGAAAAACTGTTTTTT. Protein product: CASSSDGTGDEKLFF.

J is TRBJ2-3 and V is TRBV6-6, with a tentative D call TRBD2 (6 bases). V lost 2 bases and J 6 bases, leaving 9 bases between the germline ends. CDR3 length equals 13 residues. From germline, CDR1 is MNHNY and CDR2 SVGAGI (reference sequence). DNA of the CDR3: TGTGCCAGCAGTTACCGGGACTTTGATACGCAGTATTTT. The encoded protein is CASSYRDFDTQYF.

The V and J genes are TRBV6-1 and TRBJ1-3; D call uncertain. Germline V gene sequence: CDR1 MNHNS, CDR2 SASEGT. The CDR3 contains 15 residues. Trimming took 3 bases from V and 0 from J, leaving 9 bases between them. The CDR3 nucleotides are TGTGCCAGCAGTGATACCCCGAGCTCTGGAAACACCATATATTTT. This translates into CASSDTPSSGNTIYF.